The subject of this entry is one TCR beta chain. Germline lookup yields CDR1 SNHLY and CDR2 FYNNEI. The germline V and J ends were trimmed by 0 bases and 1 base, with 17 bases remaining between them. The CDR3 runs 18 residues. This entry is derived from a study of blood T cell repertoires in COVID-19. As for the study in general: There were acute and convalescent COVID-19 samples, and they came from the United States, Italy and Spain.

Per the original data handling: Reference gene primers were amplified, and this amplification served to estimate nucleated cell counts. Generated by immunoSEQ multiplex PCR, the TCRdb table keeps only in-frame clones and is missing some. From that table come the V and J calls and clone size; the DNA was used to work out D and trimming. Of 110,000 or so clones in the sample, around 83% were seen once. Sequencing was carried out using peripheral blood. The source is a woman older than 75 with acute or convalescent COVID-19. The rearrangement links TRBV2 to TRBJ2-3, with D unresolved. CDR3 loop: CASSEAPRIFAGTDTQYF. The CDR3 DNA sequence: TGTGCCAGCAGTGAAGCGCCGAGGATTTTTGCGGGCACAGATACGCAGTATTTT.